This T cell receptor beta chain appears in the sequencing data of a study of shared clonotypes between healthy human individuals. Study-wide points: Few donors restricted represented genetic and exposure-history diversity.

The CDR3 contains 13 residues. In germline, CDR1 is GTSNPN, CDR2 SVGIG (reference sequence). The ends lost 4 bases at V and 6 bases at J; junction bases unmatched: 6. At deep level, the assay was performed. Each cell subset's genomic DNA was divided evenly among several immunoSEQ plates. Here immunoSEQ multiplex PCR was the method, and the copy in TCRdb shows in-frame clones only, minus some. The sample consists of 950,000 to 1,200,000 clones, about 72% of them appearing once. In regard to this clone: The antigen is not known.

What was sequenced was memory CD4+ T cells from PBMCs. Subset: CD45RA-negative fraction. The TCR comes from a man younger than 30 in good health. Some clones in this sample may be carry-over from other donors' samples. The chain uses TRBV30 and TRBJ1-1, with 9 bases that match TRBD1. CDR3: CAWISTGGAEAFF. CDR3 sequence (DNA): TGTGCCTGGATCTCGACAGGGGGTGCTGAAGCTTTCTTT.